This T cell receptor (beta chain) was observed in a study of cytomegalovirus exposure and HLA in healthy donors. V was shortened by 6 bases and J by 5 bases, with 10 bases between the two germline ends. Germline CDR1 SQVTM, CDR2 ANQGSEA. The CDR3 consists of 11 residues. TCRdb's table, derived via immunoSEQ multiplex PCR, lists solely in-frame clones and lacks some. The sample yields some 330,000 clones, roughly 89% seen once. This clone appeared a single time. Other DNA sequences in the same sample also yield this CDR3. This sequence was found in a woman between 18 and 29 years old in good health and CMV-seronegative. Sequenced input: PBMCs. J is TRBJ2-5 and V is TRBV29-1; D may be TRBD1 (5 bases). The CDR3 spells CSVQGAETQYF. The CDR3, as DNA: TGCAGCGTCCAGGGTGCGGAGACCCAGTACTTC.